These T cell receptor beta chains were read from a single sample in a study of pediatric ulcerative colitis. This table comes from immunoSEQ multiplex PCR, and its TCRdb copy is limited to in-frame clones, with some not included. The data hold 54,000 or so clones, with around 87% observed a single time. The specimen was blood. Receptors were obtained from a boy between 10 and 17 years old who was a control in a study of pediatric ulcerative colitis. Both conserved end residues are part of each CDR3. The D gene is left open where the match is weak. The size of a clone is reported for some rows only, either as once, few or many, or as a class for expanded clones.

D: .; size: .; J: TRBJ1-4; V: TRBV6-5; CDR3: CASSSSDNEKLFF; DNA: TGTGCCAGCAGCTCCAGCGATAATGAAAAACTGTTTTTT
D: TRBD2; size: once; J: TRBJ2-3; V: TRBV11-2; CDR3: CASSSTSGSRLDTQYF; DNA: TGTGCCAGCAGCTCTACTAGCGGGAGTAGGTTGGATACGCAGTATTTT
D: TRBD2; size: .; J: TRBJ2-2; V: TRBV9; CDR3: CASSFGLAGGTGELFF; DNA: TGTGCCAGCAGCTTCGGACTAGCGGGGGGCACCGGGGAGCTGTTTTTT
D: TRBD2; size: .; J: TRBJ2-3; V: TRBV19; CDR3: CASTSFSGGAADTQYF; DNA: TGTGCCAGTACAAGTTTTAGCGGGGGGGCCGCAGATACGCAGTATTTT
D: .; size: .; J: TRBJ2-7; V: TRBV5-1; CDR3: CASSLAASSSYEQYF; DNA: TGCGCCAGCAGCTTGGCCGCTTCAAGCTCCTACGAGCAGTACTTC
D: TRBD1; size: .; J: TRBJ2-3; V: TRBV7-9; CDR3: CASSFQGAVDTQYF; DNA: TGTGCCAGCAGCTTCCAGGGGGCCGTGGATACGCAGTATTTT
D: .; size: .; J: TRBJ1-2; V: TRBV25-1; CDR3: CASSGYGDGYTF; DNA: TGTGCCAGCAGTGGGTATGGGGATGGCTACACCTTC
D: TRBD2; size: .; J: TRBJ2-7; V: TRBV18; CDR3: CASSPSRLAGVEQYF; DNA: TGTGCCAGCTCACCATCCCGACTAGCGGGAGTCGAGCAGTACTTC
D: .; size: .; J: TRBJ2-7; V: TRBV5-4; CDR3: CASSLGDKTSYEQYF; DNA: TGTGCCAGCAGCTTGGGGGACAAAACCTCCTACGAGCAGTACTTC
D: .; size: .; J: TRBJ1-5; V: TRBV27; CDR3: CASSKSDSLSGVSQPQHF; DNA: TGTGCCAGCAGTAAATCGGACAGTTTAAGCGGCGTAAGTCAGCCCCAGCATTTT
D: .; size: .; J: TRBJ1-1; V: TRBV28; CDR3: CASSLTPKGGLNTEAFF; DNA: TGTGCCAGCAGTTTAACCCCGAAAGGGGGTCTGAACACTGAAGCTTTCTTT
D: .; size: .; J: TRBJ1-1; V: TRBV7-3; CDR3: CASSLNPGIPNTEAFF; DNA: TGTGCCAGCAGCTTAAACCCGGGGATTCCGAACACTGAAGCTTTCTTT
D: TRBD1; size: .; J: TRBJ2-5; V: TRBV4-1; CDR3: CASRRPGDRATQYF; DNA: TGCGCCAGCAGAAGGCCGGGGGACAGGGCGACCCAGTACTTC
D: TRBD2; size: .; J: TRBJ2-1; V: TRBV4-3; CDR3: CASSQGLAGASYNEQFF; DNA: TGCGCCAGCAGCCAAGGACTAGCGGGCGCCTCCTACAATGAGCAGTTCTTC
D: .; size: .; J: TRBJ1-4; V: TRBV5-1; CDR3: CASSLFGGLTTNEKLFF; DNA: TGCGCCAGCAGCTTGTTTGGCGGCCTTACAACTAATGAAAAACTGTTTTTT
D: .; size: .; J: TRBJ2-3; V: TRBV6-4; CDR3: CASSGVGGSTDTQYF; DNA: TGTGCCAGCAGTGGCGTTGGAGGAAGCACAGATACGCAGTATTTT
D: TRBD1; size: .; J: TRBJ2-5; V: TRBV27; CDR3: CASSPRDSGETQYF; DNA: TGTGCCAGCAGTCCCCGGGACAGTGGAGAGACCCAGTACTTC
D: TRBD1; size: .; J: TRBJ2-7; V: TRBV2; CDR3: CASTPQGAREQYF; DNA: TGTGCCAGCACCCCCCAGGGGGCGAGGGAGCAGTACTTC
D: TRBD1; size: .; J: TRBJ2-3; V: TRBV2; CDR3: CASSDDRGNTDTQYF; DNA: TGTGCCAGCAGCGACGACAGGGGCAACACAGATACGCAGTATTTT
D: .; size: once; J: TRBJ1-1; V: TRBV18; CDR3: CASSPQDRFSEAFF; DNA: TGTGCCAGCTCACCCCAAGACAGGTTCTCTGAAGCTTTCTTT
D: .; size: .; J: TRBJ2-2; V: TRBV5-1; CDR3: CASSVPGIDGELFF; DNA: TGCGCCAGCAGCGTGCCGGGGATAGACGGGGAGCTGTTTTTT
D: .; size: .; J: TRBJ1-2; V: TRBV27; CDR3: CASRGRGYSLQKDGYTF; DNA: TGTGCCAGCAGGGGGAGGGGATATTCCCTCCAAAAGGATGGCTACACCTTC
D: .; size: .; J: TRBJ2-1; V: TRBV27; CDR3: CASSLSGLFNNEQFF; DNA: TGTGCCAGCAGTTTATCGGGATTATTTAACAATGAGCAGTTCTTC
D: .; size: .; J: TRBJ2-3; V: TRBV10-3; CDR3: CAISGFDDGTDTQYF; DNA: TGTGCCATCAGTGGCTTCGATGATGGCACAGATACGCAGTATTTT
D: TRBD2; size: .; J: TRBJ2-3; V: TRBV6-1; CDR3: CASARSGGSSDTQYF; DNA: TGTGCCAGCGCTCGTAGCGGGGGGTCCTCAGATACGCAGTATTTT
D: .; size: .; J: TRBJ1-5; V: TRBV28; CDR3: CASSLLAYTTPFYSNQPQHF; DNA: TGTGCCAGCAGTTTATTGGCATACACCACGCCGTTTTATAGCAATCAGCCCCAGCATTTT
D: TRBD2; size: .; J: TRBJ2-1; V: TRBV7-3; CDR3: CASSRNGAGAGGNEQFF; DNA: TGTGCCAGCAGCCGAAATGGGGCGGGAGCCGGGGGCAATGAGCAGTTCTTC
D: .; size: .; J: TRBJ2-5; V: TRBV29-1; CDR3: CSVEVGAQETQYF; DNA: TGCAGCGTTGAAGTCGGGGCACAAGAGACCCAGTACTTC
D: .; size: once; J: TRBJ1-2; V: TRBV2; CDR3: CASREGTFFNSEGYTF; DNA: TGTGCCAGCAGGGAGGGGACATTCTTTAACTCAGAGGGCTACACCTTC
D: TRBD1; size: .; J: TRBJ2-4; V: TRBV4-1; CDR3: CASSQAVGQGGVQYF; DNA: TGCGCCAGCAGCCAAGCAGTCGGACAGGGAGGAGTTCAGTACTTC
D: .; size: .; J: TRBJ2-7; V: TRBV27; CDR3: CASSLVGGKGEQYF; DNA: TGTGCCAGCAGTTTAGTGGGAGGTAAGGGCGAGCAGTACTTC
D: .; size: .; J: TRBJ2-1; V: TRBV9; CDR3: CASSGGWYHNEQFF; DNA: TGTGCCAGCAGCGGTGGGTGGTACCACAATGAGCAGTTCTTC
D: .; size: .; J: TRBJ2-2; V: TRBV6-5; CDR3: CASSNRDNTGELFF; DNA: TGTGCCAGCAGTAACCGGGATAACACCGGGGAGCTGTTTTTT
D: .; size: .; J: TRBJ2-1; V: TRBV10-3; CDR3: CAISRGVKDEQFF; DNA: TGTGCCATAAGCCGCGGGGTGAAGGATGAGCAGTTCTTC
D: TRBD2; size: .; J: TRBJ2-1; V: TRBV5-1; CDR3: CASSPRSGTYNEQFF; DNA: TGCGCCAGCAGCCCCCGGAGCGGGACCTACAATGAGCAGTTCTTC
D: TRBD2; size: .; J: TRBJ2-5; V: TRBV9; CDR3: CASTAAGGLQETQYF; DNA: TGTGCCAGCACCGCCGCGGGGGGGTTACAAGAGACCCAGTACTTC
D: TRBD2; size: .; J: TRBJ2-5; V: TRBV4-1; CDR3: CASSLLGTSGAGTQYF; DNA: TGCGCCAGCAGCCTCCTAGGGACTAGCGGGGCGGGGACCCAGTACTTC
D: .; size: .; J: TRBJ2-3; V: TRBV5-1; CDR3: CASSLGGRKGDTQYF; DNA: TGCGCCAGCAGCTTGGGGGGACGGAAGGGAGATACGCAGTATTTT
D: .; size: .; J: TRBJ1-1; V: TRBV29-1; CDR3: CSVPPNTEAFF; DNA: TGCAGCGTCCCCCCGAACACTGAAGCTTTCTTT
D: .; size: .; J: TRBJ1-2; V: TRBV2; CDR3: CASLGTDYGYTF; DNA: TGTGCCAGCCTCGGGACCGACTATGGCTACACCTTC
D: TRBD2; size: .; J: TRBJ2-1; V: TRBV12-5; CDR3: CASAPGGLAVTYNEQFF; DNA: TGTGCTAGTGCCCCGGGAGGACTAGCGGTCACCTACAATGAGCAGTTCTTC
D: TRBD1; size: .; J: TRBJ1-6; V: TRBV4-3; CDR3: CASSQQRTGESPLHF; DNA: TGCGCCAGCAGCCAGCAGAGGACAGGGGAATCGCCCCTCCACTTT
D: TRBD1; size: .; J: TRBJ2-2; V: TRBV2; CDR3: CASNFRGQSGELFF; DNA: TGTGCCAGCAATTTCAGGGGGCAATCCGGGGAGCTGTTTTTT
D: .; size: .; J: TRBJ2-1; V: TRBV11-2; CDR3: CASSLEPGGPPNEQFF; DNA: TGTGCCAGCAGCTTAGAACCGGGGGGCCCCCCAAATGAGCAGTTCTTC
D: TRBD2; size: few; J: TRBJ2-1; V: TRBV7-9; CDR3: CASSELAEFYNEQFF; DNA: TGTGCCAGCAGCGAACTAGCGGAATTTTACAATGAGCAGTTCTTC
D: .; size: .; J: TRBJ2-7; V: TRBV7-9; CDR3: CASSLDYEQYF; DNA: TGTGCCAGCAGCTTAGACTACGAGCAGTACTTC